One TCR beta chain is described in this entry. TCRdb used MiXCR to reprocess the 5' RACE reads, holding one entry per CDR3 protein. This sample has under 450,000 distinct CDR3 sequences, with approximately 22% found just once. This entry is derived from a study of CD8 T cells in ankylosing spondylitis. From germline, CDR1 is SQVTM and CDR2 ANQGSEA. CDR3 size: 11 residues. The germline V and J ends were trimmed by 6 bases and 5 bases, with 10 bases remaining between them. The sample taken for sequencing was blood, either unsorted or a sorted T cell fraction (not recorded which). The clonotype originates from a male donor with ankylosing spondylitis or in good health (not recorded which). The chain links TRBV29-1 to TRBJ1-2, with D hard to call. The CDR3: CSVADGYGYTF. CDR3 nucleotide sequence: TGCAGCGTAGCGGACGGGTATGGCTACACCTTC.